This T cell receptor beta chain came from a study of beta chain features in type 1 diabetes (dated by TCRdb to the late 2010s). Regarding the complete study: Patients and healthy donors did not differ in mean age, gender distribution, total cell number or subset yield. A total of some 100,000,000 sorted cells were examined across all samples, and a strong correlation was observed between cell number per subset and RNA yield. In the study, TCRB repertoires of sorted circulating CD4+ T cell subsets from recently diagnosed type 1 diabetes patients were compared with those of matched healthy donors. Naive and central memory subsets were obtained from all 30 or so donors, but regulatory and stem cell-like memory subsets were isolated from only 8 patients and roughly eight healthy donors.

Comments on this clone: It lacks a known antigen. It has no much larger one-base neighbor in the sample; base qualities were not kept. This sample also contains other DNA sequences that code for the same CDR3.

Points the paper makes about the study in general: Naive, central memory and regulatory TCRB repertoires appeared to be more alike among patients than among healthy donors. Because the HLA sub-analyses included only small numbers of individuals, any influence of HLA type on TCRB rearrangement was left unresolved. Shorter templates might have been favored by PCR, but patient and control samples were amplified and corrected together, so both groups would have been affected equally by any skew. At VDJ recombination sites, type 1 diabetes patients had fewer insertions and more deleted nucleotides, which implies abnormalities in thymic rearrangement. Type 1 diabetes patients showed a moderate but significant shortening of TCRB CDR3 length in all four CD4+ subsets. Because cDNA was sequenced instead of genomic DNA, activated cells with high expression could be over-represented, although the groups did not differ in activation or CD3 levels.

From each donor, a single peripheral blood sample of about 100 mL on average was drawn into heparinised tubes. A BD FACSAria II was used to sort naive, central memory, regulatory and stem cell-like memory CD4+ T cells with a panel that included CD45RO, CCR7, CD25, CD127, CD95 and CD27. A purity above 98% was achieved for all sorted populations. PBMCs were isolated right away by Lymphoprep density gradient centrifugation and were stained directly, without culture. Samples were stained and sorted in pairs, with one healthy donor and one patient per experiment, so that batch effects were minimized. V loses 2 bases at its end and J loses 3 bases; junction bases beyond the gene matches: 3. Sequences SGHTA (CDR1) and FQGNSA (CDR2) are obtained from the germline V gene. The CDR3 covers 14 residues, taking in both the cysteine and the phenylalanine. Left in the record is the CDR3 DNA by itself, 42 bases read in frame from the first base.

All of the isolated RNA was reverse transcribed with the High Capacity cDNA Reverse Transcription Kit, so expressed TCRB transcripts were sequenced. Naive, central memory and regulatory T cell samples underwent deep immunoSEQ sequencing, averaging around 3.6 million total reads per sample. Sorted cells were lysed in RLT buffer, and RNA was extracted using DNase-treated RNeasy Micro or Mini kits according to cell number. Each cell subset was processed on its own to prevent cross-contamination, while patient and healthy donor samples were processed together. TCRB sequences were amplified from cDNA with the immunoSEQ multiplex PCR, producing 87-bp fragments spanning the CDR3 region. Amplicons were sequenced on the Illumina HiSeq platform. Concerning the study's data processing: PCR bias was computationally corrected using synthetic template baselines, reads within Hamming distance 2 were collapsed, and singletons that could not be merged were discarded. Reads were aligned against IMGT so that V, D and J genes, CDR3 length and insertions or deletions at six rearrangement sites could be assigned. Within each subset, clonotype counts were normalized to the number of sorted cells before true diversity and Gini coefficients were calculated with the tcR R package. The overlap coefficient, calculated on TCRB nucleotide sequences, was used to measure repertoire sharing. The clones in this table, taken by TCRdb from immuneACCESS, are in-frame only. Not every clone is retained; where verified, under half of the shortfall comes from an unresolved V gene, and the cause of the rest is unknown. The DNA gave D and trimming, while V, J and clone size come from that table. The table for this sample lists fewer than 350,000 clones; under 8.5% of them were counted only once. The ten largest clones add up to 1% of the sample.

Specimen: central memory CD4+ T cells from blood. The clonotype was recovered from a woman between 18 and 29 years old in good health. In this chain, TRBV7-2 is recombined with TRBJ2-5; the junction holds 7 bases that match TRBD2. The nucleotides are TGTGCCAGCAGCTTAAGCGGGGTGAAAGAGACCCAGTACTTC. Its translation is CASSLSGVKETQYF.